Presented here are 17 T cell receptor beta chains from one specimen sequenced in a study of T cells in Graves' hyperthyroidism and ophthalmopathy. RNA transcripts served as the template for amplifying TCR beta CDR3 regions. In the first-round RT-PCR of the TCR CDR3, the HTBI primer set was used. TCRdb re-analysed the multiplex PCR reads in MiXCR, keeping a single row per CDR3 protein. The repertoire holds around 350,000 distinct CDR3 sequences, with approximately 15% as singletons. Material: blood. These TCRs come from a woman between 18 and 29 years old with Graves' hyperthyroidism that later progressed to Graves' ophthalmopathy.

The rearrangement uses TRBV4-1 and TRBJ2-3; 8 bases agree with TRBD2. The trim removed 2 bases at V and 4 bases at J, leaving 8 bases unmatched. The CDR3 length is 16 residues. The V gene's germline CDR1 is MGHRA and CDR2 YSYEKL. The chain's CDR3 is CASSQSGGRKADTQYF. The CDR3 DNA reads TGCGCCAGCAGCCAATCAGGCGGGAGGAAGGCAGATACGCAGTATTTT.

Concerning this clonotype: Just one base apart from a much larger clone, this may be a read error. The conserved phenylalanine or tryptophan normally closing the CDR3 is absent here, so this likely arose from a read error. The chain joins TRBV10-3 to TRBJ1-1, with D tentatively TRBD1 (5 bases). Trimming removed 3 bases at V and 5 bases at J, with 16 bases between. Germline CDR1 is ENHRY and CDR2 is SYGVKD. There are 15 residues in the CDR3. This CDR3 is CAISEGWEGRTEAFS. CDR3 DNA sequence: TGTGCCATCAGTGAAGGGTGGGAGGGGCGGACTGAAGCTTTCTCT.

This clonotype occurred many times. This sequence joins TRBV2 and TRBJ2-5; a weak D match, TRBD1 (6 bases). V gave up 5 bases and J gave up 5 bases, with 15 bases separating them. The CDR3 runs to 14 residues. Germline V lookup: CDR1 SNHLY, CDR2 FYNNEI. In DNA, the CDR3 is TGTGCCAGCAGTTCAATACAGGGATTCGAGACCCAGTACTTC. Encoded protein: CASSSIQGFETQYF.

This clonotype was counted many times. This chain joins TRBV30 and TRBJ2-7; D not resolved. Trimming pared 2 bases from V and 6 bases from J, leaving 20 bases between. CDR1 and CDR2 (germline): GTSNPN, SVGIG (reference sequence). The CDR3 is 15 residues long. The CDR3 region is CAWSLFPPPPFEQYF. The CDR3 DNA sequence: TGTGCCTGGAGTCTTTTCCCGCCCCCCCCCTTCGAGCAGTACTTC.

This clonotype came up many times. The chain links TRBV11-2 to TRBJ2-3; tentative D call: TRBD1 (6 bases). Germline loops: CDR1 SGHAT, CDR2 FQNNGV. The CDR3 has 12 amino acids. Deletions cut 6 bases from V and 9 bases from J, with 13 bases between. The CDR3 bases are TGTGCCAGCAGGAGACTGGGGGCAACGCAGTATTTT. The encoded protein is CASRRLGATQYF.

A few counts support this clonotype. The rearrangement uses TRBV28 and TRBJ1-4; 7 bases align to TRBD1. There are 16 residues in the CDR3. Looked up from germline, CDR1 is MDHEN and CDR2 is SYDVKM. V trimming: 1 base; J trimming: 0 bases; junction bases outside the gene matches: 2. CDR3 sequence reads: CASSLFGTATNEKLFF. The DNA of the CDR3 is TGTGCCAGCAGTTTATTCGGGACAGCAACTAATGAAAAACTGTTTTTT.

This clonotype was detected many times. The J gene is TRBJ2-5, the V gene TRBV7-2; 13 nucleotides match TRBD2. Per the germline V gene, CDR1 is SGHTA and CDR2 is FQGNSA. Trimming took 5 bases from V and 3 from J; bases not matched to a gene: 9. The CDR3 contains 17 residues. The CDR3 region is CASSQGLLAGGEETQYF. CDR3 nucleotides: TGTGCCAGCAGCCAGGGGTTACTAGCGGGAGGGGAAGAGACCCAGTACTTC.

On this clonotype itself: One end of the junction does not line up with germline, which may come from a read error. The genes are TRBV5-1 and TRBJ2-1; 9 bases line up with TRBD2. The CDR3 is 15 amino acids. Per germline, CDR1 SGHRS and CDR2 YFSETQ. The chain's CDR3 is CASSSGTSTYNEQSF. The CDR3, as DNA: TGCGCCAGCAGCTCCGGGACTAGCACGTACAATGAGCAGTCCTTC.

About this clonotype: Compared with germline, one end of the junction differs, possibly owing to a read error. The V and J genes are TRBV20-1 and TRBJ1-1; the D is unclear. Germline V CDR1 and CDR2: DFQATT, SNEGSKA (reference sequence). This CDR3 comprises 13 residues. The DNA of the CDR3 is TGCAGTGCTAATGAGTTCTTGAACACTGAAGGTTTCTTT. Amino acid sequence: CSANEFLNTEGFF.

This clonotype was counted between two and nine times. This chain connects TRBV19 to TRBJ1-5; 7 positions agree with TRBD1. CDR1 and CDR2 (germline): LNHDA, SQIVND (reference sequence). This CDR3 has 16 amino acids. Trimming cost V 4 bases and J 1 base; bases outside gene matches: 7. As DNA, the CDR3 is TGTGCCAGTAGTACCGGGACAGCGGGGAGCAATCAGCCCCAGCATTTT. Translating gives CASSTGTAGSNQPQHF.

This clonotype has at least ten counts. This rearrangement joins TRBV30 to TRBJ1-1; 7 bases line up with TRBD1. Looked up from germline, CDR1 is GTSNPN and CDR2 is SVGIG (reference sequence). The CDR3 loop spans 14 amino acids. Unmatched junction bases numbered 10, after V lost 5 bases and J lost 4 bases. As DNA, the CDR3 is TGTGCCTGGGCCCGGGGGGACAGTCTCACTGAAGCTTTCTTT. It specifies CAWARGDSLTEAFF.

This clonotype was detected many times. V gene TRBV20-1 combines with J gene TRBJ1-2; the D is unclear. Deletions cut 0 bases from V and 4 bases from J, with 9 bases between. The germline V gene encodes CDR1 DFQATT and CDR2 SNEGSKA (reference sequence). The CDR3 covers 13 residues. This CDR3 reads CSARDKGTYGYTF. For the CDR3, the DNA is TGCAGTGCTAGAGATAAGGGTACCTATGGCTACACCTTC.

Note on this clonotype: A read error may account for a junction end that differs from germline. The rearrangement links TRBV5-1 to TRBJ2-7, with D unresolved. Germline values: CDR1 SGHRS, CDR2 YFSETQ. The CDR3 has 16 amino acids. CDR3 loop: CASSLSTSDLGGERYF. In DNA, the CDR3 is TGCGCCAGCAGCTTGTCAACCTCAGACCTTGGCGGCGAGCGGTACTTC.

At least ten counts were recorded for this clonotype. This sequence joins TRBV30 and TRBJ2-7; D is ambiguous. CDR3 length: 12 residues. Germline CDR1 reads GTSNPN; CDR2 reads SVGIG (reference sequence). V lost 0 bases and J 4 bases, leaving 7 bases between the germline ends. The CDR3 bases are TGTGCCTGGAGTGTAAATTGGTACGAGCAGTACTTC. This sequence encodes CAWSVNWYEQYF.

The chain joins TRBV7-8 to TRBJ1-6; no clear D gene. CDR1 SGHVS and CDR2 FQNEAQ come from the germline V gene. The CDR3 consists of 14 residues. The V end lost 4 bases, the J end lost 5 bases, and 9 bases lay between the germline ends. The CDR3 protein is CASSSRLNNSPLHF. CDR3 DNA: TGTGCCAGCAGCTCCCGTCTAAATAATTCACCCCTCCACTTT.

CDR3 bases: TGCAGTGCCACAAGCGGGAGCCCCTCTTACGAGCAGTACTTC. This sequence encodes CSATSGSPSYEQYF. This chain joins TRBV20-1 and TRBJ2-7; 8 nucleotides line up with TRBD2. CDR1 is DFQATT and CDR2 is SNEGSKA in the germline V gene (reference sequence). The V and J ends lost 6 bases and 4 bases, in that order; junction bases with no gene match: 11. CDR3 size: 14 residues.

This clonotype was counted at least ten times. V usage is TRBV7-2 and J usage is TRBJ1-3; the D is unclear. V lost 1 base, J lost 7 bases, and 11 bases lay in between. This CDR3 region has 14 residues. Germline CDR1 SGHTA, CDR2 FQGNSA. This CDR3 reads CASSLGRQANTIYF. The CDR3 bases are TGTGCCAGCAGCTTAGGACGCCAAGCGAACACCATATATTTT. Full variable domain (outside the CDR3, taken from reference TRBV7-2 and TRBJ1-3): GAGVSQSPSNKVTEKGKDVELRCDPISGHTALYWYRQSLGQGLEFLIYFQGNSAPDKSGLPSDRFSAERTGGSVSTLTIQRTQQEDSAVYLCASSLGRQANTIYFGEGSWLTVV.